The 17 T cell receptor beta chains reported below all come from one sample, sequenced in a study of ipilimumab plus nivolumab after autologous stem cell transplantation. The method was immunoSEQ multiplex PCR; TCRdb's version includes in-frame clones alone and lacks a portion of them. The repertoire consists of some 41,000 clones, with around 93% occurring once and the leading ten covering around 1%. Sequenced material: PBMCs, taken in a trial of ipilimumab plus nivolumab as post-transplant consolidation. Source of these receptors: a male donor with multiple myeloma.

This chain links TRBV25-1 with TRBJ2-1; D could derive from TRBD1 or TRBD2 (5 bases each). Germline V CDR1 and CDR2: MGHDK, SYGVNS. V shed 4 bases and J shed 3 bases, with 7 bases lying between them. The CDR3 is 13 amino acids. CDR3 sequence (DNA): TGTGCCAGCAGTGTGGGGGTCTACAATGAGCAGTTCTTC. This codes for CASSVGVYNEQFF.

The gene calls are TRBV5-1 and TRBJ2-1; 7 bases line up with TRBD1. V shed 4 bases, J shed 8 bases, and the junction held 9 bases outside the gene matches. The CDR3 is 14 residues long. Per germline, CDR1 SGHRS and CDR2 YFSETQ. The CDR3 region is CASSPQTGFDEQFF. The CDR3 coding sequence is TGCGCCAGCAGCCCCCAGACAGGGTTCGATGAGCAGTTCTTC.

This rearrangement joins TRBV5-6 to TRBJ2-7, with 8 bases matching TRBD1. The J segment lost 5 bases and the V segment lost 1 base, leaving 5 bases of the junction unmatched. CDR1 and CDR2 from the germline V gene are SGHDT and YYEEEE. The CDR3 loop spans 14 amino acids. The CDR3 loop is CASSLLDRDHEQYF. In DNA form, the CDR3 reads TGTGCCAGCAGCTTGCTGGACAGGGACCACGAGCAGTACTTC. The entire variable domain, with the rest obtained from reference TRBV5-6 and TRBJ2-7, is as follows: DAGVTQSPTHLIKTRGQQVTLRCSPKSGHDTVSWYQQALGQGPQFIFQYYEEEERQRGNFPDRFSGHQFPNYSSELNVNALLLGDSALYLCASSLLDRDHEQYFGPGTRLTVT.

This clone has only a few counts. The chain has TRBV9 and TRBJ1-5; possibly TRBD1 for D (6 bases). Trimming removed 4 bases at V and 0 bases at J, with 8 bases between. The CDR3 totals 14 residues. The germline V gene encodes CDR1 SGDLS and CDR2 YYNGEE. CDR3 DNA: TGTGCCAGCAGCAAGGGGGTTAGCAATCAGCCCCAGCATTTT. This codes for CASSKGVSNQPQHF.

CDR3 in amino acids: CASSPGGGRREQYF. As DNA, the CDR3 is TGTGCCAGCAGCCCCGGCGGGGGTCGTCGCGAGCAGTACTTC. The chain uses TRBV6-5 and TRBJ2-5; 7 bases agree with TRBD2. The DNA end favors TRBJ2-7, so the J call may be wrong. The CDR3 runs 14 residues. Germline CDR1 MNHEY, CDR2 SVGAGI.

The gene calls are TRBV4-2 and TRBJ2-7; 7 nucleotides match TRBD2. Trimming cost V 5 bases and J 5 bases; bases outside gene matches: 6. The CDR3 runs to 13 residues. In germline, CDR1 is LGHNA, CDR2 YNFKEQ. The CDR3 coding sequence is TGTGCCAGCAGCTACGGGACTAATAACGAGCAGTACTTC. Its protein product is CASSYGTNNEQYF.

This rearrangement joins TRBV18 to TRBJ1-2; D may be TRBD1 (5 bases). This CDR3 has 17 residues. Germline loops: CDR1 KGHSH, CDR2 LQKENI. Trimming stripped 4 bases from V and 4 bases from J, with 22 bases between. CDR3 loop: CASSLPGSLSRGYGYTF. The CDR3 DNA sequence: TGTGCCAGCTCACTCCCGGGCAGCCTATCAAGGGGCTATGGCTACACCTTC.

This chain links TRBV19 with TRBJ2-1; 14 positions match TRBD2. This CDR3 has 17 amino acids. Germline CDR1 reads LNHDA; CDR2 reads SQIVND (reference sequence). The trim removed 4 bases at V and 6 bases at J, leaving 8 bases unmatched. CDR3 in amino acids: CASSKPQGLAGGNEQFF. The CDR3, as DNA: TGTGCCAGTAGTAAACCCCAAGGACTAGCGGGGGGCAATGAGCAGTTCTTC.

The genes are TRBV5-1 and TRBJ2-2, with TRBD1 matching over 8 bases. The CDR3 is 15 residues long. The J segment lost 0 bases and the V segment lost 4 bases, leaving 2 bases of the junction unmatched. Germline CDR1 SGHRS, CDR2 YFSETQ. The CDR3 bases are TGCGCCAGCAGCCCGGACAGGGCGAACACCGGGGAGCTGTTTTTT. This gives the protein CASSPDRANTGELFF. Together with reference TRBV5-1 and TRBJ2-2, the CDR3 gives the full variable domain: KAGVTQTPRYLIKTRGQQVTLSCSPISGHRSVSWYQQTPGQGLQFLFEYFSETQRNKGNFPGRFSGRQFSNSRSEMNVSTLELGDSALYLCASSPDRANTGELFFGEGSRLTVL.

The chain has TRBV5-6 and TRBJ1-2, with D unclear. Per the germline V gene, CDR1 is SGHDT and CDR2 is YYEEEE. The CDR3 covers 19 residues. V shed 4 bases and J shed 2 bases, with 27 bases lying between them. CDR3 in DNA: TGTGCCAGCAGCCTTAAGGGCCTGGTAGTCGGGAAATCCAACTATGGCTACACCTTC. It specifies CASSLKGLVVGKSNYGYTF.

This clone was found once. The chain combines TRBV11-2 with TRBJ2-4; the match to TRBD1 covers 9 bases. The CDR3 is 17 residues long. Trimming removed 4 bases from V and 0 bases from J; junction bases left unmatched: 7. CDR1 is SGHAT, CDR2 FQNNGV, per germline. In DNA, the CDR3 is TGTGCCAGCAGCTCTGCACAGGGGGCTAGAGCCAAAAACATTCAGTACTTC. The encoded protein is CASSSAQGARAKNIQYF.

The chain links TRBV6-5 to TRBJ1-1; 7 nucleotides agree with TRBD1. There are 15 residues in the CDR3. V was clipped by 2 bases and J by 0 bases; unmatched bases: 3. Germline assignment: CDR1 MNHEY and CDR2 SVGAGI. The CDR3 here is CASSYQGQMNTEAFF. The CDR3 DNA sequence: TGTGCCAGCAGTTACCAGGGACAGATGAACACTGAAGCTTTCTTT.

The rearrangement uses TRBV13 and TRBJ1-1; the match to TRBD1 covers 8 bases. Germline assignment: CDR1 PRHDT and CDR2 FYEKMQ (reference sequence). Germline trimming cut 5 bases from V and 5 bases from J; bases unmatched to any gene: 10. The CDR3 has 15 amino acids. The CDR3 DNA sequence: TGTGCCAGCAGCCTCCTTGGACAGGGCCGGACTGAAGCTTTCTTT. Amino acid sequence: CASSLLGQGRTEAFF.

This rearrangement joins TRBV10-3 to TRBJ1-5; 9 positions match TRBD1. Germline V gene lookup returns CDR1 ENHRY and CDR2 SYGVKD. The length of the CDR3 is 14 residues. The J segment lost 3 bases and the V segment lost 10 bases, leaving 7 bases of the junction unmatched. CDR3 loop: CATTGTGPNQPQHF. CDR3 DNA: TGTGCCACCACCGGGACAGGGCCCAATCAGCCCCAGCATTTT.

The chain employs TRBV5-4 and TRBJ2-1, with unresolved D. The CDR3 loop spans 12 amino acids. CDR1 and CDR2 from the germline V gene are SGHNT and YYREEE (reference sequence). V was cut by 4 bases and J by 4 bases, with 6 bases left in between. The CDR3 loop is CASSRTYNEQFF. CDR3 coding DNA: TGTGCCAGCAGCCGAACTTACAATGAGCAGTTCTTC. Full variable domain (remainder filled in from reference TRBV5-4 and TRBJ2-1): ETGVTQSPTHLIKTRGQQVTLRCSSQSGHNTVSWYQQALGQGPQFIFQYYREEENGRGNFPPRFSGLQFPNYSSELNVNALELDDSALYLCASSRTYNEQFFGPGTRLTVL.

The J gene is TRBJ2-2, the V gene TRBV5-1, with 8 bases that match TRBD1. Germline V CDR1 and CDR2: SGHRS, YFSETQ. This CDR3 has 15 residues. With 7 bases clipped from V and 4 bases from J, the junction kept 9 bases outside the gene matches. Here the CDR3 reads CASGLAGGGTGELFF. CDR3 nucleotides: TGCGCCAGCGGGTTGGCAGGGGGCGGCACCGGGGAGCTGTTTTTT.

V usage is TRBV11-2 and J usage is TRBJ1-2, with D possibly being TRBD1 (5 bases). Germline V CDR1 and CDR2: SGHAT, FQNNGV. Trimming left V 4 bases short and J 5 bases short, with 14 bases between. The CDR3 sequence is 14 residues long. CDR3 in amino acids: CASSYGTGGYGYTF. The CDR3 bases are TGTGCCAGCAGCTATGGGACTGGGGGTTATGGCTACACCTTC.